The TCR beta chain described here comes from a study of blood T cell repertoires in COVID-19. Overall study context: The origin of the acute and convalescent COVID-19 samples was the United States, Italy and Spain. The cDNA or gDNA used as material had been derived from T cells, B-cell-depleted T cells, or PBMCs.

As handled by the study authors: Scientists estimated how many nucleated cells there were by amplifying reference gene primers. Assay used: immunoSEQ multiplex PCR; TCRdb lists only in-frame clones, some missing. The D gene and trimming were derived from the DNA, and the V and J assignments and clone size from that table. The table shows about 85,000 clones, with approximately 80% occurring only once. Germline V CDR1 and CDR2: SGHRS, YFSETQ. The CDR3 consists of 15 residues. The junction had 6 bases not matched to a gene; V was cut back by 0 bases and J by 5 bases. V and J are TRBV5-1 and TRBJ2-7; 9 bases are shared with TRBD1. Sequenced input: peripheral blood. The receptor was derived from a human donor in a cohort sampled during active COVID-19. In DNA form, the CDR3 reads TGCGCCAGCAGCTTGGAGGGACAGGGATTCCACGAGCAGTACTTC. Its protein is CASSLEGQGFHEQYF.